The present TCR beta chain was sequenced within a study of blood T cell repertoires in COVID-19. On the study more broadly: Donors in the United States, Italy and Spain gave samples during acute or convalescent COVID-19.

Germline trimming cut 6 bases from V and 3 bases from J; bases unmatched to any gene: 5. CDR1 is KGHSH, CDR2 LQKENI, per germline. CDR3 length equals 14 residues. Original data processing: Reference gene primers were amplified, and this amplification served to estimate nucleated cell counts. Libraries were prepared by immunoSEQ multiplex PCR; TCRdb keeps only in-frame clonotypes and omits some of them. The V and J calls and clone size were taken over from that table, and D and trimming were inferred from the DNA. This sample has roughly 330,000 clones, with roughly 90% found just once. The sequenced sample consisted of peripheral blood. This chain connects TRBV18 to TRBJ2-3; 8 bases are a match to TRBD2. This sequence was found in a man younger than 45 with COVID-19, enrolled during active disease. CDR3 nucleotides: TGTGCCAGCTCTCGAGCGGGAGTAACAGATACGCAGTATTTT. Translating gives CASSRAGVTDTQYF. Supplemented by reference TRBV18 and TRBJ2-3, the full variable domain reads NAGVMQNPRHLVRRRGQEARLRCSPMKGHSHVYWYRQLPEEGLKFMVYLQKENIIDESGMPKERFSAEFPKEGPSILRIQQVVRGDSAAYFCASSRAGVTDTQYFGPGTRLTVL.